A selection of T cell receptor beta chains follows, all from one sample in a study of T cells after posttransplantation cyclophosphamide. The table came from immunoSEQ multiplex PCR; TCRdb's copy has only in-frame clones and leaves some out. The sample records 20,000 to 25,000 clones, approximately 92% being singletons. Sample: PBMCs, taken less than 400 days after allogeneic stem cell transplant with calcineurin inhibitor and methotrexate. All receptors come from a female patient in her 30s who received an allogeneic stem cell transplant from an unrelated donor, was CMV-positive, and had acute and chronic GVHD. Certain T cells may be donor cells from the graft. Each CDR3 is given with its conserved first and last residue. D genes are given only for firm matches. Size is stated for part of the rows, as once, few or many counts, or as a class when the clone is expanded.

- TRBJ2-2 TRBD1 TRBV10-1 TGCGCCAGCAGAAAGGACAGGACGAACACCGGGGAGCTGTTTTTT CASRKDRTNTGELFF
few TRBJ2-2 TRBD1 TRBV2 TGTGCCAGCAGAGTGACAGGGGTGAACACCGGGGAGCTGTTTTTT CASRVTGVNTGELFF
- TRBJ2-3 TRBD2 TRBV9 TGTGCCAGCAGCGGGACTAGCGGGATCACAGATACGCAGTATTTT CASSGTSGITDTQYF
once TRBJ2-1 TRBD2 TRBV18 TGTGCCAGCTCACAGCTAGCGGGACTTTTCAATGAGCAGTTCTTC CASSQLAGLFNEQFF
- TRBJ2-7 TRBD1 TRBV5-6 TGTGCCAGCAGCTCCCCGGACAGGGGGGGATACGAGCAGTACTTC CASSSPDRGGYEQYF
- TRBJ1-5 TRBD1 TRBV9 TGTGCCAGCAGCGTAGGGACAGGGTTGGGCAATCAGCCCCAGCATTTT CASSVGTGLGNQPQHF
- TRBJ1-2 - TRBV10-3 TGTGCCATCAGTGAGTCAAGGGGTAACCTCCCGTGGGGTGGCTACACCTTC CAISESRGNLPWGGYTF
- TRBJ2-5 - TRBV27 TGTGCCATTGGGAGGTTTAACCAAGAGACCCAGTACTTC CAIGRFNQETQYF
- TRBJ2-2 TRBD1 TRBV12-5 TGTGCTAGTGGTTTCATTGTGTATCAGGGGGAATCCGGGGAGCTGTTTTTT CASGFIVYQGESGELFF
- TRBJ2-7 TRBD2 TRBV7-6 TGTGCCAGCAGCTTAGGGCTAGCGGGAGTCACGTCTGAGCAGTACTTC CASSLGLAGVTSEQYF
- TRBJ1-1 TRBD1 TRBV19 TGTGCCAGTAGTCTTATGACAGGGGGAGTTAACCTTGAAGCTTTCTTT CASSLMTGGVNLEAFF
- TRBJ1-1 - TRBV6-1 TGTGCCAGCAGTGACAGAAAGGCTTTCTTT CASSDRKAFF
- TRBJ1-5 TRBD1 TRBV7-2 TGTGCCAGCAGCTTAGCAGGGGGCGCTCAGCCCCAGCATTTT CASSLAGGAQPQHF
- TRBJ2-3 - TRBV6-5 TGTGCCAGCAGTCAAGACAGGCTCACAGATACGCAGTATTTT CASSQDRLTDTQYF
- TRBJ1-2 TRBD1 TRBV19 TGTGCCACCCGCCCGGGACAGGCATATGGCTACACCTTC CATRPGQAYGYTF
- TRBJ2-5 - TRBV11-2 TGTGCCAGCAGCTCCCCCGGCCAAGAGACCCAGTACTTC CASSSPGQETQYF
- TRBJ2-3 TRBD2 TRBV18 TGTGCCAGCTCACCACCCCTAGCGGGAAGCGATACGCAGTATTTT CASSPPLAGSDTQYF
- TRBJ2-1 - TRBV11-3 TGTGCCAGCAGCTTAGGCGTCAACTACAATGAGCAGTTCTTC CASSLGVNYNEQFF
- TRBJ2-1 - TRBV15 TGTGCCACCAGCAGAGGACAGGAACACAATGAGCAGTTCTTC CATSRGQEHNEQFF
- TRBJ2-7 TRBD2 TRBV7-8 TGTGCCAGCAGCTCCCGTTCCGGGACTAGAACTGAGCAGTACTTC CASSSRSGTRTEQYF
- TRBJ2-7 - TRBV7-6 TGTGCCAGCAGCTTAGGTATCTCCTACGAGCAGTACTTC CASSLGISYEQYF
- TRBJ1-1 - TRBV9 TGTGCCAGCAGCGCGGAGGGACACACTGAAGCTTTCTTT CASSAEGHTEAFF
- TRBJ2-7 - TRBV21-1 TGTGCCAGCAGCAAGGGACAGGGAGAGCGTTCAGGCTACGAGCAGTACTTC CASSKGQGERSGYEQYF
- TRBJ2-1 TRBD2 TRBV11-3 TGTGCCAGCAGCTCCCGGGGTAGCGGGAGGAGCTCCTACAATGAGCAGTTCTTC CASSSRGSGRSSYNEQFF
- TRBJ1-1 - TRBV2 TGTGCCAGCCACGGGACACTGAACACTGAAGCTTTCTTT CASHGTLNTEAFF
once TRBJ1-4 TRBD1 TRBV10-2 TGCGCCAGCAGTGATCGACAGGGGACAACTAATGAAAAACTGTTTTTT CASSDRQGTTNEKLFF
- TRBJ1-3 TRBD1 TRBV6-5 TGTGCCAGCAGGATGGGACAGGGAAACACCATATATTTT CASRMGQGNTIYF
- TRBJ2-5 - TRBV6-5 TGTGCCAGCAGTTACCAAGGTTACAGGGAGGAGACCCAGTACTTC CASSYQGYREETQYF
- TRBJ2-5 - TRBV13 TGTGCCAGCAGCTTGGGGGGTCAAGAGACCCAGTACTTC CASSLGGQETQYF
- TRBJ2-7 TRBD2 TRBV7-7 TGTGCTAGCAGCCAATATGGAGCGGGATCGGACGAGCAGTACTTC CASSQYGAGSDEQYF
- TRBJ2-3 - TRBV9 TGTGCCAGCAGCGTAGAATTTCCTCGCACAGATACGCAGTATTTT CASSVEFPRTDTQYF
- TRBJ2-1 TRBD2 TRBV6-6 TGTGCCAGCATCATAGCGGGAGGGGACAATGAGCAGTTCTTC CASIIAGGDNEQFF
- TRBJ1-5 - TRBV5-6 TGTGCCAGTAGCTTGAACAGGGAAATTAGTCAGCCCCAGCATTTT CASSLNREISQPQHF
- TRBJ1-6 TRBD1 TRBV25-1 TGTGCCAGCGGGTGGACAGGGAACAATTCACCCCTCCACTTT CASGWTGNNSPLHF
- TRBJ2-4 TRBD2 TRBV18 TGTGCCAGCTCCCCTAGTAGCGGGAACTTCAAAAACATTCAGTACTTC CASSPSSGNFKNIQYF
- TRBJ2-2 TRBD1 TRBV18 TGTGCCAGCTCACCCCCATCTGGACAGGGGGCGCATACCGGGGAGCTGTTTTTT CASSPPSGQGAHTGELFF
once TRBJ2-3 TRBD2 TRBV4-1 TGCGCCAGCAGCCAACTTGGACTAGCGGGAGGGTCCGATACGCAGTATTTT CASSQLGLAGGSDTQYF
- TRBJ2-2 TRBD1 TRBV6-6 TGTGCCAGCAGTTACCGGGGACAGGCACCCCCCGGGGAGCTGTTTTTT CASSYRGQAPPGELFF
- TRBJ2-2 - TRBV7-9 TGTGCCAGTAGGGGCCAGGGGGGCACCGGGGAGCTGTTTTTT CASRGQGGTGELFF
- TRBJ1-2 - TRBV6-5 TGTGCCAGCAGGGGGAGCCTCTATGGCTACACCTTC CASRGSLYGYTF
- TRBJ2-5 TRBD2 TRBV19 TGTGCCAGTAGTATTAGACTAGCGGGATTCCGGGAGACCCAGTACTTC CASSIRLAGFRETQYF
- TRBJ1-3 TRBD1 TRBV7-9 TGTGCCAGCAGCTTAGAGGGACAGGGTGACTCTGGAAACACCATATATTTT CASSLEGQGDSGNTIYF